This T cell receptor (beta chain) stems from a study of PD-1 blockade in classical Hodgkin lymphoma. Relapse was seen in all patients after autologous stem cell transplantation, and brentuximab vedotin exposure was variable. This CDR3 comprises 15 residues. The V gene lost 0 bases and the J gene lost 6 bases, with 14 bases spanning the gap. CDR1 is ENHRY, CDR2 SYGVKD, per germline. Assay: immunoSEQ multiplex PCR; the TCRdb copy retains only in-frame clones and omits some. The sample carries around 25,000 clones, 80% recorded once. Sequences were derived from peripheral blood mononuclear cells (PBMCs), sampled at baseline. This receptor was taken from a human donor with classical Hodgkin lymphoma. This rearrangement joins TRBV10-3 to TRBJ1-1; D remains ambiguous. CDR3 DNA sequence: TGTGCCATCAGTGAGTCGCCGAAAATCGCCTCTGAAGCTTTCTTT. It codes for CAISESPKIASEAFF.